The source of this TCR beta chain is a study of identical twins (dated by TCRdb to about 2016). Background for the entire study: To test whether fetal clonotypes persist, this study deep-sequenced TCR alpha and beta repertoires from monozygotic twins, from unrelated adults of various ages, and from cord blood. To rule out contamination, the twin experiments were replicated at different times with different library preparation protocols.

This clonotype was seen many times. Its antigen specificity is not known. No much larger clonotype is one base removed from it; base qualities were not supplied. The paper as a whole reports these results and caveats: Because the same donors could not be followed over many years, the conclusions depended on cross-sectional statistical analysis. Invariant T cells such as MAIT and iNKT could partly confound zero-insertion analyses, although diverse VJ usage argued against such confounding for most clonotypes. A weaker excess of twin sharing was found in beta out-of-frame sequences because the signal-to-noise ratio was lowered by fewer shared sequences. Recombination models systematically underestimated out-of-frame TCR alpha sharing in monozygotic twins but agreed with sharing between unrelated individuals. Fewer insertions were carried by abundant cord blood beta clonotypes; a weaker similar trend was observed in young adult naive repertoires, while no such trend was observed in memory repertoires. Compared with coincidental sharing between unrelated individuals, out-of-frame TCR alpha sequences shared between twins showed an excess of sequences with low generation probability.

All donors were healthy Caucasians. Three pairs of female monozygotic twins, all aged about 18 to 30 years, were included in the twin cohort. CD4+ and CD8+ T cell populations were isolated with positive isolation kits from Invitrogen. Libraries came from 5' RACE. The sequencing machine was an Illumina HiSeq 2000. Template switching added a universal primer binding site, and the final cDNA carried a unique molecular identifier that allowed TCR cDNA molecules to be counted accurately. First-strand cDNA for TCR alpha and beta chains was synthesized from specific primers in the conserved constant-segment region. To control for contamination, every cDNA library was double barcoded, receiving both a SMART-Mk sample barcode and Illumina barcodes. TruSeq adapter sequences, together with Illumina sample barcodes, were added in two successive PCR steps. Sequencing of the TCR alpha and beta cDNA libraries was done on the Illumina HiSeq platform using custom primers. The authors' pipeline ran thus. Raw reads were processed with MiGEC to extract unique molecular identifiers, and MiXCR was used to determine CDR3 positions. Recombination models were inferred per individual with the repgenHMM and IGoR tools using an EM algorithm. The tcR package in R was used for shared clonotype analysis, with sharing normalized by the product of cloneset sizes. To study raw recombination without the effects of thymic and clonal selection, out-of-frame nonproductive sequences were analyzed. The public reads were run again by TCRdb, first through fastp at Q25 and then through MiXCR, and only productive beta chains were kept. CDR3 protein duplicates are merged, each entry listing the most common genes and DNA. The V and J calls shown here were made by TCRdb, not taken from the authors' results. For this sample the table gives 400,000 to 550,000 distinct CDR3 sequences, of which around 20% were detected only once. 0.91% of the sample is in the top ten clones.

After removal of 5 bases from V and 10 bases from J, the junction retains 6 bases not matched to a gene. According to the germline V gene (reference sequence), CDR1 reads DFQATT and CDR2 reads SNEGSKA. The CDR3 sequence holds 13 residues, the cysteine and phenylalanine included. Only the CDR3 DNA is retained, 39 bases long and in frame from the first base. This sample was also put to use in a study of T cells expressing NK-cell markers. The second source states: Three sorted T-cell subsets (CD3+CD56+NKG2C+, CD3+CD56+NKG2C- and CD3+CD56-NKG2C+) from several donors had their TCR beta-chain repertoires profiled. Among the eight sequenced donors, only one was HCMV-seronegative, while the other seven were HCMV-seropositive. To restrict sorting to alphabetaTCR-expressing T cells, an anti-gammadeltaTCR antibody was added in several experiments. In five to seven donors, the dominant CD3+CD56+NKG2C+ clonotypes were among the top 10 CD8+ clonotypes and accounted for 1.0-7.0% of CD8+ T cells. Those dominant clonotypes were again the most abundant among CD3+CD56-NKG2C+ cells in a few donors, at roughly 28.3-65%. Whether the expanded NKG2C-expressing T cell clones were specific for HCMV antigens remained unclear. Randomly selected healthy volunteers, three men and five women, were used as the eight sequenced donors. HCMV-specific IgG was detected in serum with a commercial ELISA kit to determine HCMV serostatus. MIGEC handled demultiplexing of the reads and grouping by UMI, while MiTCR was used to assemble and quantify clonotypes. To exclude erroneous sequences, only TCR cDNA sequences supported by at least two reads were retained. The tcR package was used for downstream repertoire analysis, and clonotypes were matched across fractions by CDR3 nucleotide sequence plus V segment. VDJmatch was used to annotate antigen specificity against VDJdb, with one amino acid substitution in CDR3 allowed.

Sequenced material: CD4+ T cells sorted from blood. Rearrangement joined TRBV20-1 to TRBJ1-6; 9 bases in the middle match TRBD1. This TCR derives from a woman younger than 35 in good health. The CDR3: CSARDRVESPLHF. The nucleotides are TGCAGTGCTCGGGACAGGGTTGAGTCACCCCTCCACTTT.